Listed below are T cell receptor beta chains from one sample, sequenced in a study of blood T cell repertoires in COVID-19. TCRdb's table, derived via immunoSEQ multiplex PCR, lists solely in-frame clones and lacks some. The table includes under 200,000 clones, around 84% detected once. Input material: peripheral blood. The receptors derive from a woman in her 70s with COVID-19, enrolled during active disease. Both conserved end residues are part of each CDR3. The order of the fields is J gene, clone size, V gene, D gene, CDR3 protein, CDR3 DNA. D genes are given only for firm matches. Expanded clones get a size class; other rows say once, few or many, or leave the size out.

j_gene: TRBJ2-2; abundance: NA; v_gene: TRBV19; d_gene: NA; CDR3aa: CASRPTGPGGELFF; CDR3nt: TGTGCCAGTAGGCCCACAGGGCCGGGCGGGGAGCTGTTTTTT
j_gene: TRBJ2-2; abundance: NA; v_gene: TRBV7-3; d_gene: TRBD2; CDR3aa: CASSLLPGGNTGELFF; CDR3nt: TGTGCCAGCAGCTTACTTCCGGGGGGGAACACCGGGGAGCTGTTTTTT
j_gene: TRBJ2-1; abundance: NA; v_gene: TRBV28; d_gene: NA; CDR3aa: CASSLRGRTANEQFF; CDR3nt: TGTGCCAGCAGTTTACGGGGGAGGACCGCAAATGAGCAGTTCTTC
j_gene: TRBJ1-6; abundance: NA; v_gene: TRBV27; d_gene: NA; CDR3aa: CASSSTGGSPLHF; CDR3nt: TGTGCCAGCTCATCGACGGGGGGTTCACCCCTCCACTTT
j_gene: TRBJ2-1; abundance: NA; v_gene: TRBV19; d_gene: NA; CDR3aa: CASSPQGGYNEQFF; CDR3nt: TGTGCCAGTAGCCCACAGGGGGGGTACAATGAGCAGTTCTTC
j_gene: TRBJ2-2; abundance: NA; v_gene: TRBV10-2; d_gene: NA; CDR3aa: CASGGRVETGELFF; CDR3nt: TGCGCCAGCGGTGGCAGGGTCGAAACCGGGGAGCTGTTTTTT
j_gene: TRBJ1-2; abundance: NA; v_gene: TRBV6-4; d_gene: NA; CDR3aa: CASRPTQGYGYTF; CDR3nt: TGTGCCAGCAGGCCCACCCAGGGCTATGGCTACACCTTC
j_gene: TRBJ1-6; abundance: NA; v_gene: TRBV27; d_gene: TRBD1; CDR3aa: CASRPGQGRISPLHF; CDR3nt: TGTGCCAGCAGACCCGGACAGGGTAGGATTTCACCCCTCCACTTT
j_gene: TRBJ2-3; abundance: NA; v_gene: TRBV5-1; d_gene: TRBD1; CDR3aa: CASSLGDRAGVTQYF; CDR3nt: TGCGCCAGCAGCTTGGGGGACAGGGCGGGAGTTACGCAGTATTTT
j_gene: TRBJ2-3; abundance: NA; v_gene: TRBV6-5; d_gene: TRBD1; CDR3aa: CASSYSGTGATQYF; CDR3nt: TGTGCCAGCAGTTACTCGGGGACAGGGGCCACGCAGTATTTT
j_gene: TRBJ2-1; abundance: NA; v_gene: TRBV5-5; d_gene: NA; CDR3aa: CASSLSGRGNYEQFF; CDR3nt: TGTGCCAGCAGCTTGTCAGGACGGGGTAATTATGAGCAGTTCTTC
j_gene: TRBJ1-2; abundance: NA; v_gene: TRBV5-1; d_gene: NA; CDR3aa: CASSLAQGTYGYTF; CDR3nt: TGCGCCAGCAGCTTGGCCCAAGGGACTTATGGCTACACCTTC
j_gene: TRBJ1-5; abundance: NA; v_gene: TRBV18; d_gene: NA; CDR3aa: CASSRGGDNQPQHF; CDR3nt: TGTGCCAGCTCACGTGGAGGAGACAATCAGCCCCAGCATTTT
j_gene: TRBJ1-4; abundance: NA; v_gene: TRBV28; d_gene: NA; CDR3aa: CASSLGQLNEKLFF; CDR3nt: TGTGCCAGCAGCCTTGGACAGCTTAATGAAAAACTGTTTTTT
j_gene: TRBJ1-1; abundance: once; v_gene: TRBV5-1; d_gene: TRBD1; CDR3aa: CASSLGFFYRGAAQIEAFF; CDR3nt: TGCGCCAGCAGCTTGGGATTCTTTTACAGGGGAGCCGCTCAGATTGAAGCTTTCTTT
j_gene: TRBJ1-1; abundance: NA; v_gene: TRBV28; d_gene: NA; CDR3aa: CASSLGTQAGEAFF; CDR3nt: TGTGCCAGCAGTTTAGGTACTCAGGCGGGTGAAGCTTTCTTT
j_gene: TRBJ1-2; abundance: NA; v_gene: TRBV11-2; d_gene: NA; CDR3aa: CASSLRGDGYTF; CDR3nt: TGTGCCAGCAGCTTACGGGGGGATGGCTACACCTTC
j_gene: TRBJ1-1; abundance: NA; v_gene: TRBV27; d_gene: NA; CDR3aa: CASSLLWRANTEAFF; CDR3nt: TGTGCCAGCAGTTTATTATGGCGGGCGAACACTGAAGCTTTCTTT
j_gene: TRBJ2-7; abundance: once; v_gene: TRBV5-4; d_gene: TRBD2; CDR3aa: CASSVGPTSGYEQYF; CDR3nt: TGTGCCAGCAGCGTGGGACCGACTAGCGGGTACGAGCAGTACTTC
j_gene: TRBJ2-3; abundance: NA; v_gene: TRBV9; d_gene: NA; CDR3aa: CASSVETGVGDTQYF; CDR3nt: TGTGCCAGCAGCGTAGAGACCGGGGTGGGAGATACGCAGTATTTT
j_gene: TRBJ1-2; abundance: NA; v_gene: TRBV6-4; d_gene: TRBD1; CDR3aa: CASSPDRRNGYTF; CDR3nt: TGTGCCAGCAGTCCGGACAGGAGAAATGGCTACACCTTC
j_gene: TRBJ2-5; abundance: few; v_gene: TRBV6-2/TRBV6-3; d_gene: NA; CDR3aa: CASTPLLLGTQYF; CDR3nt: TGTGCCAGCACCCCCTTACTACTCGGGACCCAGTACTTC
j_gene: TRBJ1-1; abundance: NA; v_gene: TRBV19; d_gene: NA; CDR3aa: CATTPAGATEAFF; CDR3nt: TGTGCCACTACCCCCGCGGGAGCCACTGAAGCTTTCTTT
j_gene: TRBJ2-3; abundance: NA; v_gene: TRBV7-2; d_gene: NA; CDR3aa: CASSSRYSPDTQYF; CDR3nt: TGTGCCAGCAGCTCCCGCTACTCCCCAGATACGCAGTATTTT
j_gene: TRBJ1-1; abundance: NA; v_gene: TRBV7-2; d_gene: NA; CDR3aa: CASSPARQFVAFF; CDR3nt: TGTGCCAGCAGTCCGGCTCGACAGTTCGTGGCTTTCTTT
j_gene: TRBJ2-1; abundance: NA; v_gene: TRBV5-5; d_gene: TRBD2; CDR3aa: CASSLHASGYNEQFF; CDR3nt: TGTGCCAGCAGCTTGCATGCTAGCGGGTACAATGAGCAGTTCTTC
j_gene: TRBJ2-7; abundance: NA; v_gene: TRBV5-8; d_gene: NA; CDR3aa: CASSFRYEQYF; CDR3nt: TGTGCCAGCAGCTTTAGATACGAGCAGTACTTC
j_gene: TRBJ1-1; abundance: NA; v_gene: TRBV27; d_gene: TRBD1; CDR3aa: CASRKAGQRPFF; CDR3nt: TGTGCCAGTCGTAAGGCGGGACAGAGACCTTTCTTT
j_gene: TRBJ2-3; abundance: NA; v_gene: TRBV7-9; d_gene: TRBD1; CDR3aa: CASSTGTGDTDTQYF; CDR3nt: TGTGCCAGCAGCACCGGGACAGGGGACACAGATACGCAGTATTTT
j_gene: TRBJ1-2; abundance: once; v_gene: TRBV11-2; d_gene: NA; CDR3aa: CASSLSQGFYGYTF; CDR3nt: TGTGCCAGCAGCTTATCCCAGGGCTTCTATGGCTACACCTTC
j_gene: TRBJ2-1; abundance: NA; v_gene: TRBV14; d_gene: TRBD1; CDR3aa: CASSQDQGAYNEQFF; CDR3nt: TGTGCCAGCAGCCAAGATCAGGGGGCCTACAATGAGCAGTTCTTC
j_gene: TRBJ1-1; abundance: NA; v_gene: TRBV28; d_gene: NA; CDR3aa: CASSFLRAGTGDTEAFF; CDR3nt: TGTGCCAGCAGTTTTTTAAGGGCAGGCACCGGGGACACTGAAGCTTTCTTT
j_gene: TRBJ2-3; abundance: NA; v_gene: TRBV6-5; d_gene: TRBD2; CDR3aa: CASTHSGGRGDTQYF; CDR3nt: TGTGCCAGCACCCATTCGGGGGGACGTGGAGATACGCAGTATTTT
j_gene: TRBJ1-2; abundance: NA; v_gene: TRBV5-6; d_gene: NA; CDR3aa: CASSLFRLVRYGYTF; CDR3nt: TGTGCCAGCAGCTTGTTCAGGCTCGTTCGGTATGGCTACACCTTC
j_gene: TRBJ2-1; abundance: NA; v_gene: TRBV7-2; d_gene: NA; CDR3aa: CASSLGLEGPIF; CDR3nt: TGTGCCAGCAGCTTAGGGCTAGAAGGTCCCATCTTC
j_gene: TRBJ2-2; abundance: NA; v_gene: TRBV7-7; d_gene: TRBD2; CDR3aa: CASSLEAGSSGTGELFF; CDR3nt: TGTGCTAGCAGCTTAGAAGCGGGGTCTAGCGGGACCGGGGAGCTGTTTTTT
j_gene: TRBJ2-1; abundance: NA; v_gene: TRBV27; d_gene: TRBD2; CDR3aa: CASYRTSGTYNEQFF; CDR3nt: TGTGCCAGCTACAGGACTAGCGGAACCTACAATGAGCAGTTCTTC
j_gene: TRBJ1-4; abundance: NA; v_gene: TRBV7-8; d_gene: NA; CDR3aa: CASSVRGPATNEKLFF; CDR3nt: TGTGCCAGCTCCGTAAGGGGCCCAGCAACTAATGAAAAACTGTTTTTT
j_gene: TRBJ2-5; abundance: NA; v_gene: TRBV5-1; d_gene: TRBD1; CDR3aa: CASSLVPTGQMETQYF; CDR3nt: TGCGCCAGCAGCTTGGTTCCGACAGGGCAGATGGAGACCCAGTACTTC
j_gene: TRBJ1-2; abundance: NA; v_gene: TRBV19; d_gene: NA; CDR3aa: CASSILLGQGYGYTF; CDR3nt: TGTGCCAGTAGTATTTTGCTGGGGCAGGGCTATGGCTACACCTTC
j_gene: TRBJ1-1; abundance: NA; v_gene: TRBV9; d_gene: NA; CDR3aa: CASSENLQGRDTEAFF; CDR3nt: TGTGCCAGCAGCGAAAATCTTCAGGGAAGGGACACTGAAGCTTTCTTT
j_gene: TRBJ2-4; abundance: NA; v_gene: TRBV18; d_gene: TRBD2; CDR3aa: CASSPGLQNIQYF; CDR3nt: TGTGCCAGCTCGCCGGGACTACAAAACATTCAGTACTTC
j_gene: TRBJ2-1; abundance: NA; v_gene: TRBV7-3; d_gene: NA; CDR3aa: CASRSRGNEQFF; CDR3nt: TGTGCCAGCAGGTCCCGGGGCAATGAGCAGTTCTTC
j_gene: TRBJ2-5; abundance: NA; v_gene: TRBV2; d_gene: TRBD2; CDR3aa: CASAGEYQETQYF; CDR3nt: TGTGCCAGCGCGGGAGAGTACCAAGAGACCCAGTACTTC
j_gene: TRBJ2-5; abundance: NA; v_gene: TRBV28; d_gene: NA; CDR3aa: CASSLFPLDQQETQYF; CDR3nt: TGTGCCAGCAGTTTATTCCCACTAGACCAACAAGAGACCCAGTACTTC